This entry lists 27 T cell receptor beta chains sequenced from one sample in a study of CD4 T cells in relation to SARS-CoV-2 and coronaviruses. Their specific antigens are unknown. Here immunoSEQ multiplex PCR was the method, and the copy in TCRdb shows in-frame clones only, minus some. The data show about 23,000 clones, less than 85% seen once. The unexposed donors gave CD4+ T cells in about 2010-2019, prior to COVID-19. CD4+ T cells were isolated from the cells after more than nine days of culture. Sequenced input: CD4+ T cells from PBMCs, cultured in vitro. These receptors all stem from a human donor in good health.

This clone was counted between two and nine times. This chain joins TRBV28 and TRBJ2-7; D is possibly TRBD1 or TRBD2 (6 bases each). The V and J ends lost 7 bases and 4 bases respectively, with 14 bases between them. The CDR3 runs 13 residues. The V gene's germline CDR1 is MDHEN and CDR2 SYDVKM. CDR3: CASTRGLTYEQYF. The CDR3 coding sequence is TGTGCCAGCACCCGGGGGCTGACTTACGAGCAGTACTTC.

The genes are TRBV4-1 and TRBJ2-7; 7 bases are a match to TRBD2. With 0 bases clipped from V and 7 bases from J, the junction kept 18 bases outside the gene matches. In germline, CDR1 is MGHRA, CDR2 YSYEKL. The length of the CDR3 is 18 residues. CDR3 in DNA: TGCGCCAGCAGCCAAGATCTGGGGTCAGCGGGGTGGGCCCGGGAGCAGTACTTC. This gives the protein CASSQDLGSAGWAREQYF.

Sample share makes this clone medium-sized (0.01 to 0.1%). The V and J genes are TRBV9 and TRBJ2-7; D unresolved. The CDR3 runs to 15 residues. V lost 4 bases and J 0 bases, leaving 14 bases between the germline ends. Germline V gene sequence: CDR1 SGDLS, CDR2 YYNGEE. For the CDR3, the DNA is TGTGCCAGCAGCACCCAGCCTTCAAGCTCCTACGAGCAGTACTTC. Its translation is CASSTQPSSSYEQYF.

The rearrangement links TRBV2 to TRBJ2-1; TRBD2 agrees at 8 bases. With V trimmed by 0 bases and J by 4 bases, 14 bases remained unmatched. The CDR3 length is 19 residues. Germline V gene lookup returns CDR1 SNHLY and CDR2 FYNNEI. CDR3 bases: TGTGCCAGCAGTGAAGCAGGGGGAGCTGGCGGGAGGTCGTACAATGAGCAGTTCTTC. Translating gives CASSEAGGAGGRSYNEQFF.

The chain couples TRBV18 to TRBJ1-1; 8 nucleotides agree with TRBD1. Unmatched junction bases numbered 11, after V lost 2 bases and J lost 0 bases. CDR3 length equals 18 residues. Per germline, CDR1 KGHSH and CDR2 LQKENI. In nucleotides, the CDR3 is TGTGCCAGCTCACCAAAACCCGGGACAGGACCCTTGAACACTGAAGCTTTCTTT. Amino acid sequence: CASSPKPGTGPLNTEAFF. Together with reference TRBV18 and TRBJ1-1, the CDR3 gives the full variable domain: NAGVMQNPRHLVRRRGQEARLRCSPMKGHSHVYWYRQLPEEGLKFMVYLQKENIIDESGMPKERFSAEFPKEGPSILRIQQVVRGDSAAYFCASSPKPGTGPLNTEAFFGQGTRLTVV.

The rearrangement joins TRBV10-3 to TRBJ1-2, with a tentative D call TRBD1 (6 bases). Germline assignment: CDR1 ENHRY and CDR2 SYGVKD. Between the trimmed V and J ends, which lost 6 bases and 0 bases, there was a span of 17 bases. The length of the CDR3 is 16 residues. The CDR3 nucleotides are TGTGCCATCAGCGGCACGACAGGCCAAACTAACTATGGCTACACCTTC. Encoded protein: CAISGTTGQTNYGYTF.

This clone was counted between two and nine times. The V call is TRBV5-6, the J call TRBJ2-2, with TRBD2 matching over 12 bases. The germline gives CDR1 SGHDT, CDR2 YYEEEE. CDR3 length equals 17 residues. The trim removed 0 bases at V and 6 bases at J, leaving 6 bases unmatched. Here the CDR3 reads CASSLELAGGLAGELFF. The CDR3 DNA reads as TGTGCCAGCAGCTTGGAACTAGCGGGAGGTTTGGCCGGGGAGCTGTTTTTT.

CDR3 in amino acids: CSVEDVDGSGRVAGELFF. As DNA, the CDR3 is TGCAGCGTTGAAGATGTGGACGGTAGCGGGAGGGTGGCCGGGGAGCTGTTTTTT. The chain uses TRBV29-1 and TRBJ2-2; TRBD2 agrees at 11 bases. With 0 bases clipped from V and 6 bases from J, the junction kept 12 bases outside the gene matches. The CDR3 runs 18 residues. Germline loops: CDR1 SQVTM, CDR2 ANQGSEA.

This chain joins TRBV10-2 and TRBJ2-1, with D perhaps TRBD1 (5 bases). The V gene lost 7 bases and the J gene lost 0 bases, with 10 bases spanning the gap. The germline V gene has CDR1 WSHSY and CDR2 SAAADI. The CDR3 is 14 residues long. CDR3 DNA sequence: TGCGCCAGCATCCTACAGGACTCCTACAATGAGCAGTTCTTC. Its protein is CASILQDSYNEQFF.

This chain joins TRBV6-5 and TRBJ2-7; the D gene is possibly TRBD1 (6 bases). This CDR3 region has 15 residues. Germline-derived CDR1 and CDR2 are MNHEY and SVGAGI. The ends were cut back, 6 bases at V and 3 bases at J, with 18 bases in the middle. For the CDR3, the DNA is TGTGCCAGCAGGGAGTGGGGGCAGGGGAACTACGAGCAGTACTTC. It encodes CASREWGQGNYEQYF.

The rearrangement uses TRBV18 and TRBJ1-1; a weak D match, TRBD1 (6 bases). V was pared by 5 bases and J by 6 bases, with 10 bases between. Per the germline V gene, CDR1 is KGHSH and CDR2 is LQKENI. The CDR3 is 12 residues long. As DNA, the CDR3 is TGTGCCAGCTCATACTACAGGGCTGAAGCTTTCTTT. Translating gives CASSYYRAEAFF.

J is TRBJ2-3 and V is TRBV20-1; D unresolved. Germline lookup yields CDR1 DFQATT and CDR2 SNEGSKA (reference sequence). V was clipped by 6 bases and J by 2 bases, with 6 bases between them. The CDR3 is made up of 11 amino acids. The CDR3 DNA reads TGCAGTGCAAGCCTCACAGATACGCAGTATTTT. Its translation is CSASLTDTQYF.

The rearrangement links TRBV10-3 to TRBJ2-5; D remains ambiguous. Germline V lookup: CDR1 ENHRY, CDR2 SYGVKD. Trimming took off 4 bases at V and 1 base at J, with 4 bases between the two ends. This CDR3 has 12 residues. The CDR3 spells CAISALQETQYF. The CDR3, as DNA: TGTGCCATCAGTGCTCTCCAAGAGACCCAGTACTTC.

The J gene is TRBJ1-1, the V gene TRBV4-1; D is undetermined. V dropped 1 base and J dropped 6 bases, with 21 bases sitting between them. This CDR3 contains 17 residues. The V gene's germline CDR1 is MGHRA and CDR2 YSYEKL. The CDR3 DNA follows: TGCGCCAGCAGCCAAGCCTTGGACGGCCTAGGGTATCCTGAAGCTTTCTTT. It encodes CASSQALDGLGYPEAFF.

The chain is built from TRBV5-1 and TRBJ1-1; 7 nucleotides agree with TRBD1. Germline CDR1 and CDR2: SGHRS and YFSETQ. This CDR3 contains 14 residues. V was clipped by 3 bases and J by 0 bases; unmatched bases: 2. The CDR3 sequence: CASSSGQLNTEAFF. For the CDR3, the DNA is TGCGCCAGCAGCTCGGGACAGTTGAACACTGAAGCTTTCTTT.

This chain joins TRBV11-3 and TRBJ2-1; 10 bases match TRBD1. V gave up 5 bases and J gave up 8 bases; unmatched junction bases: 9. The germline CDR1 and CDR2 sequences are SGHNT and YENEEA. The CDR3 consists of 15 residues. The CDR3 loop reads CASSRSGQGSDEQFF. As DNA, the CDR3 is TGTGCCAGCAGCCGATCGGGACAGGGGAGCGATGAGCAGTTCTTC.

This chain uses TRBV3-1 (or the pseudogene TRBV3-2) with TRBJ1-2; D is undetermined. CDR1 and CDR2 (germline): LGHDT, YNNKEL (reference sequence). This CDR3 is 12 amino acids long. V lost 3 bases and J 5 bases, leaving 7 bases between the germline ends. Here the CDR3 DNA reads TGTGCCAGCAGCCAGGCCGATTATGGCTACACCTTC. Its protein product is CASSQADYGYTF.

V and J are TRBV10-2 and TRBJ2-3; D might be TRBD2 (5 bases). Germline lookup yields CDR1 WSHSY and CDR2 SAAADI. V lost 7 bases, J lost 3 bases, and 23 bases lay in between. CDR3 length: 17 residues. The CDR3 DNA sequence: TGCGCCAGCACCGGAACCGCCACTAGTTCTTTAACAGATACGCAGTATTTT. Amino acids: CASTGTATSSLTDTQYF.

V gene TRBV4-1 combines with J gene TRBJ1-2, with D hard to call. Germline-derived CDR1 and CDR2 are MGHRA and YSYEKL. Trimming shortened V by 5 bases and J by 7 bases, and 20 bases separated the two germline ends. This CDR3 has 15 amino acids. CDR3 sequence reads: CASSANTPNPFGYTF. The DNA for the CDR3 is TGCGCCAGCAGCGCAAACACCCCAAACCCCTTTGGCTACACCTTC.

V is TRBV5-1 and J is TRBJ2-5, with D possibly being TRBD1 or TRBD2 (6 bases each). The CDR3 is 15 amino acids. With 2 bases removed from V and 1 base from J, the gap between germline ends came to 12 bases. CDR1 SGHRS and CDR2 YFSETQ come from the germline V gene. The CDR3, as DNA: TGCGCCAGCAGCTTTGGGGGGACACTCCAAGAGACCCAGTACTTC. It is translated as CASSFGGTLQETQYF.

The V gene is TRBV5-1, the J gene TRBJ2-3, with 8 nucleotides matching TRBD2. Trimming removed 5 bases from V and 4 bases from J; junction bases left unmatched: 9. This CDR3 has 15 amino acids. The germline V gene has CDR1 SGHRS and CDR2 YFSETQ. The CDR3 DNA reads TGCGCCAGCAGACGGGAGGGCCAATTGTCAGATACGCAGTATTTT. It translates to CASRREGQLSDTQYF.

The chain recombines TRBV19 with TRBJ1-1, with D possibly matching TRBD1 (6 bases). Trimming cost V 7 bases and J 3 bases, with 12 bases left between them. The CDR3 sequence is 13 residues long. Germline lookup yields CDR1 LNHDA and CDR2 SQIVND (reference sequence). The CDR3 loop reads CASIARGHTEAFF. Here the CDR3 DNA reads TGTGCCAGTATCGCGCGGGGGCACACTGAAGCTTTCTTT.

The chain carries TRBV6-5 and TRBJ2-3, with D hard to call. From germline, CDR1 is MNHEY and CDR2 SVGAGI. CDR3 length: 13 amino acids. Trimming left V 7 bases short and J 11 bases short, with 19 bases between. The DNA of the CDR3 is TGTGCCAGCACCATCCCCGACACCCCGCAGCAGTATTTT. It is translated as CASTIPDTPQQYF.

The rearrangement joins TRBV7-2 to TRBJ1-1, with TRBD1 as a possible D gene (5 bases). The CDR3 is 15 residues long. The germline gives CDR1 SGHTA, CDR2 FQGNSA. The V end lost 4 bases, the J end lost 4 bases, and 16 bases lay between the germline ends. This CDR3 is CASSYGTERSTEAFF. The CDR3 DNA reads as TGTGCCAGCAGCTACGGGACGGAACGGAGCACTGAAGCTTTCTTT.

This chain joins TRBV25-1 and TRBJ2-2; D is possibly TRBD1 or TRBD2 (7 bases each). CDR3 size: 14 residues. Germline V CDR1 and CDR2: MGHDK, SYGVNS. Trimming took 5 bases from V and 6 from J, leaving 13 bases between them. This CDR3 reads CASSLQGGAGELFF. The CDR3 coding sequence is TGTGCCAGCAGTCTCCAGGGGGGGGCCGGGGAGCTGTTTTTT.

This clone was counted a single time. The rearrangement joins TRBV12-3 or TRBV12-4 to TRBJ1-2; D not resolved. The CDR3 spans 13 residues. The ends were cut back, 5 bases at V and 9 bases at J, with 16 bases in the middle. CDR3 sequence reads: CASSLWRELSYTF. The CDR3 coding sequence is TGTGCCAGCAGTCTGTGGAGGGAGTTGAGCTACACCTTC.

The chain has TRBV28 and TRBJ1-4; TRBD1 is a possible D gene (6 bases). Germline-derived CDR1 and CDR2 are MDHEN and SYDVKM. The length of the CDR3 is 15 residues. Trimming left V 6 bases short and J 8 bases short, with 19 bases between. The DNA of the CDR3 is TGTGCCAGCAGCCAACCGGGGGGGCTAAGGGAAAAACTGTTTTTT. This translates into CASSQPGGLREKLFF.